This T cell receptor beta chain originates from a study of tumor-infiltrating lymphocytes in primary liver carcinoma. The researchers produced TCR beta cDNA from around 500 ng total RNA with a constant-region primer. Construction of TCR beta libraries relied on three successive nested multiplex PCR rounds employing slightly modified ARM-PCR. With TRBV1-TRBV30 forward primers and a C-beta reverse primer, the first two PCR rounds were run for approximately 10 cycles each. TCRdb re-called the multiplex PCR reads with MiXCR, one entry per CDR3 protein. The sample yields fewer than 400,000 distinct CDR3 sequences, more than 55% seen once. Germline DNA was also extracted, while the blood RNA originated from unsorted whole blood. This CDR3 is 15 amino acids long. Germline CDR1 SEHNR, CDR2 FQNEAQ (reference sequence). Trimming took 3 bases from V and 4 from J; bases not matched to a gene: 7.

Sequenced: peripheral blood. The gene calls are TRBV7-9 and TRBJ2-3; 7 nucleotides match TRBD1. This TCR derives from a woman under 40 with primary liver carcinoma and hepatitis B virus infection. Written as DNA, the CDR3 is TGTGCCAGCAGCTTTTCAGGGGGAGCCGCAGATACGCAGTATTTT. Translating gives CASSFSGGAADTQYF.